This TCR beta chain was recorded in a study of blood T cell repertoires in COVID-19 (TCRdb year 2020). Regarding the complete study: Samples from collaborators originated in the United States, Italy and Spain and spanned both the acute and convalescent phases of COVID-19. The material from the prospective study consisted of cDNA or gDNA derived from T cells, B-cell-depleted T cells, or PBMCs. Subjects who had been exposed to COVID-19, were actively infected with it, or had recovered from it provided the deeply sampled blood TCRbeta repertoires that made up the dataset. A freely available public database, intended as a resource for researchers studying the immune response to SARS-CoV-2, is where the repertoires were released. The samples were drawn from the first 160 participants of the ongoing ImmuneRACE study and from 950 to 1,500 subjects provided by 6 global collaborators. The sample metadata nearly always contained a de-identified subject ID, COVID-19 status, age in years and sex. Where HLA class I and class II types were available, the types were taken from metadata supplied by the sample provider, not from assay-based typing. On the study overall, not on this receptor specifically: Clinical and demographic metadata were provided uncurated, with the amount varying by source and participant.

Whole blood was collected in K2EDTA tubes by collaborating institutions according to the institutions' own protocols. Collaborator samples were shipped for TCRbeta analysis as frozen whole blood, isolated PBMCs, or DNA extracted from either sample type. TCRbeta CDR3 regions were amplified from genomic DNA by means of the immunoSEQ Assay, a bias-controlled multiplex PCR. The study's own analysis went as follows. The number of nucleated cells in each sample was estimated from the amplification of reference gene primers within the assay. To quantify the absolute abundance of each unique TCRbeta CDR3 rearrangement, sequence reads were collapsed and filtered. For each sample, productive Simpson clonality was calculated as the square root of Simpson's diversity index across productive rearrangements. TCRdb stores this immuneACCESS table with in-frame sequences only. Part of the clones is absent; in the studies checked, under half of the shortfall reflects unresolved V genes, and no reason is known for the rest. The DNA was the basis for D and trimming; V, J and clone size are from that table. The sample table holds around 130,000 clones, of which more than 85% were seen once. Roughly a sixth of the sample is taken by the ten largest.

V drops 1 base and J drops 9 bases, leaving 13 bases in between. The CDR3 contains 13 residues, cysteine and phenylalanine counted. Only the CDR3 part of the read is kept: 39 bases, read in frame from the first base. For CDR1 and CDR2, the germline V gene lists MGHRA and YSYEKL. A remark on this clone: The target of this receptor is not known. Base qualities are not recorded, but no much larger clone differs from it by a single base.

The rearrangement joined TRBV4-1 to TRBJ2-7; the D segment cannot be called with confidence. The sequence derives from a man aged 50-60 years with active or convalescent COVID-19. Sequenced: peripheral blood. For the CDR3, the sequence is CASSQAYEEWQYF. Read as DNA, the sequence is TGCGCCAGCAGCCAAGCCTACGAAGAGTGGCAGTACTTC.